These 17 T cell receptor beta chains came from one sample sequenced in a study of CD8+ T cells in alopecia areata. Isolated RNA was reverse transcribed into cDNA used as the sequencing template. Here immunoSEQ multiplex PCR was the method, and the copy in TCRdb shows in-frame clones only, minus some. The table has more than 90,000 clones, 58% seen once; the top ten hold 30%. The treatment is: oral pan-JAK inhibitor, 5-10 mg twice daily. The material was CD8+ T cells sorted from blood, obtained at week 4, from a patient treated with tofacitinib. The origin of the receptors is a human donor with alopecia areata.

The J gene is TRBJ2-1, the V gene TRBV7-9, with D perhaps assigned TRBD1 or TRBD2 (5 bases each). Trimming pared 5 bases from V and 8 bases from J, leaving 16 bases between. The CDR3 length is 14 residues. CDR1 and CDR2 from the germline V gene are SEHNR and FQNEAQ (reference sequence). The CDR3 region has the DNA TGTGCCAGCAGCAACCGGGACCGTCCCTATGAGCAGTTCTTC. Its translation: CASSNRDRPYEQFF.

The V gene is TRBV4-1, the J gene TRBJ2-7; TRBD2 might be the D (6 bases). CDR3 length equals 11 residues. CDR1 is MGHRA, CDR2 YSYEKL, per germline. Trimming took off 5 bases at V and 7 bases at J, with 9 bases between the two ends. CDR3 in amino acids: CASSYSGEQYF. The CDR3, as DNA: TGCGCCAGCAGCTACAGCGGGGAGCAGTACTTC.

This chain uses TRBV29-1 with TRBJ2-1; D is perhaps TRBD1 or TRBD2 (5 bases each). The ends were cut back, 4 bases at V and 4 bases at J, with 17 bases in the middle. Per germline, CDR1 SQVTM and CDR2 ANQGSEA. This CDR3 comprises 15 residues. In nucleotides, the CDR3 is TGCAGCGTTGTGGGGGACCTCGCAGGATACAATGAGCAGTTCTTC. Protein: CSVVGDLAGYNEQFF.

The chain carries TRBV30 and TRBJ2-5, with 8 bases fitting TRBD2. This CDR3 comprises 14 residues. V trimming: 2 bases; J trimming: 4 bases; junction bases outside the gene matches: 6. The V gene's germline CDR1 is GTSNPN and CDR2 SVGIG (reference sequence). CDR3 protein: CAWSFGGGRETQYF. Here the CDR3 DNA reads TGTGCCTGGAGTTTCGGGGGGGGGCGAGAGACCCAGTACTTC. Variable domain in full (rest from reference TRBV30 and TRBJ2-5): SQTIHQWPATLVQPVGSPLSLECTVEGTSNPNLYWYRQAAGRGLQLLFYSVGIGQISSEVPQNLSASRPQDRQFILSSKKLLLSDSGFYLCAWSFGGGRETQYFGPGTRLLVL.

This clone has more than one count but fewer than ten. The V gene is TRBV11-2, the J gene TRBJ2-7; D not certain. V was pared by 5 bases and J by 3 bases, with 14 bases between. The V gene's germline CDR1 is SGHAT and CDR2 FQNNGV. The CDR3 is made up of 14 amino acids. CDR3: CASSPRATNYEQYF. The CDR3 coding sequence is TGTGCCAGCAGCCCCCGCGCCACGAACTACGAGCAGTACTTC.

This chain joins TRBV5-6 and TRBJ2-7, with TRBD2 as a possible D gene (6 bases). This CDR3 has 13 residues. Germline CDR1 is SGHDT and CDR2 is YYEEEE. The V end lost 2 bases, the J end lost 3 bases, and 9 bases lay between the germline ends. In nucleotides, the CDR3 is TGTGCCAGCAGCTTCCGGGGAGGCTACGAGCAGTACTTC. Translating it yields CASSFRGGYEQYF.

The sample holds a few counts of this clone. This chain's CDR3 is CSVEDMDTEYEQYF. The CDR3 coding sequence is TGCAGCGTTGAAGATATGGACACCGAATACGAGCAGTACTTC. This chain uses TRBV29-1 with TRBJ2-7, with D possibly being TRBD1 (5 bases). V was shortened by 0 bases and J by 4 bases, with 13 bases between the two germline ends. Germline assignment: CDR1 SQVTM and CDR2 ANQGSEA. The CDR3 runs to 14 residues.

As DNA, the CDR3 is TGTGCCAGCAGTGAACTAGCGGGGGGCGCCTACGAGCAGTACTTC. Translation: CASSELAGGAYEQYF. This chain connects TRBV6-1 to TRBJ2-7; 11 bases agree with TRBD2. V dropped 2 bases and J dropped 2; count of bases not matched to a gene: 2. The CDR3 is 15 amino acids. CDR1 and CDR2 from the germline V gene are MNHNS and SASEGT.

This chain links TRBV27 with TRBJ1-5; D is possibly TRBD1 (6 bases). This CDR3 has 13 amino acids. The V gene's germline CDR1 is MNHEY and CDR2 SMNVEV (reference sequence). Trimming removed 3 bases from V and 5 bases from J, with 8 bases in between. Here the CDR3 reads CASSLQGYQPQHF. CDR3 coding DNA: TGTGCCAGCAGTTTGCAGGGGTATCAGCCCCAGCATTTT.

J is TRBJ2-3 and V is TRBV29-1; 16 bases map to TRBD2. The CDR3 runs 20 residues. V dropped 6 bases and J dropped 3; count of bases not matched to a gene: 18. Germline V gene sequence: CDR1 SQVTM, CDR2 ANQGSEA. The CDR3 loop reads CSVIAAGTSGGASLTDTQYF. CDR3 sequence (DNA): TGCAGCGTCATCGCCGCCGGGACTAGCGGGGGGGCATCCCTGACAGATACGCAGTATTTT.

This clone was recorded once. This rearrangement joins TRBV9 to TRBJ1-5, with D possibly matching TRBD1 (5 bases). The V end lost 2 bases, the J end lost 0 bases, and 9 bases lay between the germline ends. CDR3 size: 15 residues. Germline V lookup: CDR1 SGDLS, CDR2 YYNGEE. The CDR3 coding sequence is TGTGCCAGCAGCGTTTCCCAGGGTAGCAATCAGCCCCAGCATTTT. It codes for CASSVSQGSNQPQHF.

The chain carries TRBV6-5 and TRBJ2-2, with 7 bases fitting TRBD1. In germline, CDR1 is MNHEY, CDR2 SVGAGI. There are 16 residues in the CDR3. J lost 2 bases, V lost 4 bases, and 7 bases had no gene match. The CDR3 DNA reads TGTGCCAGCAGTTTGATCGGGACAGCTAACACCGGGGAGCTGTTTTTT. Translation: CASSLIGTANTGELFF.

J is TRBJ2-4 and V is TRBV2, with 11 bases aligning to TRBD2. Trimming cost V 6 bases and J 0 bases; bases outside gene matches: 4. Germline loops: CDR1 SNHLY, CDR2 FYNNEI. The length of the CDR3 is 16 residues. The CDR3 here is CASRLAGDLAKNIQYF. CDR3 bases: TGTGCCAGCAGACTAGCGGGGGACTTAGCCAAAAACATTCAGTACTTC.

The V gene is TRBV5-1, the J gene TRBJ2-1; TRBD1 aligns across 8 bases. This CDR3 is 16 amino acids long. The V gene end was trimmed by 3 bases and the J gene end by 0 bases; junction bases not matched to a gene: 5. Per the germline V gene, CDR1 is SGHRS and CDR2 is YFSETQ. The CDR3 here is CASSSQGARSYNEQFF. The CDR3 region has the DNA TGCGCCAGCAGCTCCCAGGGGGCCCGCTCCTACAATGAGCAGTTCTTC.

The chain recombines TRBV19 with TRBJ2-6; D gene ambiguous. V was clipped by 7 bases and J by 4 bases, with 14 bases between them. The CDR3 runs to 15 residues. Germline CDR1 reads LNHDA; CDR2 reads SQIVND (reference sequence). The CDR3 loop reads CASNEPRKGANVLTF. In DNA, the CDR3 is TGTGCCAGTAACGAACCCCGGAAAGGGGCCAACGTCCTGACTTTC.

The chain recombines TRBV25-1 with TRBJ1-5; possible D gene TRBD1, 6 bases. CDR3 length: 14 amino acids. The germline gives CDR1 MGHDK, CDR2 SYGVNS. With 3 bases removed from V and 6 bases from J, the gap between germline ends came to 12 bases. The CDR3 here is CASSDRGSLQPQHF. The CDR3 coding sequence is TGTGCCAGCAGTGACAGGGGTTCGCTTCAGCCCCAGCATTTT. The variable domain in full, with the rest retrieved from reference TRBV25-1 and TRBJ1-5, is EADIYQTPRYLVIGTGKKITLECSQTMGHDKMYWYQQDPGMELHLIHYSYGVNSTEKGDLSSESTVSRIRTEHFPLTLESARPSHTSQYLCASSDRGSLQPQHFGDGTRLSIL.

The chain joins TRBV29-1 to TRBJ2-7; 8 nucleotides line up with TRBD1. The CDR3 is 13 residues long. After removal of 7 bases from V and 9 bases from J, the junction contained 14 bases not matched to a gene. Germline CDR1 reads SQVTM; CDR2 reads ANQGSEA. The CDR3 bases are TGCAGCGCCCAGGGACAGGTATCCGGCGGGCAGTACTTC. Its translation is CSAQGQVSGGQYF.